This TCR beta chain is from a study of cytomegalovirus exposure and HLA in healthy donors. The study, taken as a whole, reports: A later analysis found most CMV-associated TCR beta chains apparently HLA-restricted. Later work associated around 18,000 TCR beta sequences with HLA alleles at 0.05 false discovery rate. While the bulk of TCR sequences proved rare, some public TCRs turned up in many donors.

In the case of this clone: Its antigen is not identified. The junction does not match germline at one end; this may be a read error.

60 Vbeta and 13 Jbeta primers were used in PCR. Data came from immunoSEQ multiplex PCR; TCRdb stores just in-frame clones and leaves some out. The sample has around 44,000 clones, roughly 87% seen once. This CDR3 has 12 residues. Germline values: CDR1 SNHLY, CDR2 FYNNEI. The sequencing sample was made of PBMCs. The source of this sequence is a woman aged 40 to 55 in good health and CMV-seropositive. This chain links TRBV2 with TRBJ2-1; D is unclear. The CDR3 protein is CASGDSRGEQFF. The CDR3 DNA follows: TGTGCCAGCGGTGATTCTAGAGGTGAGCAGTTCTTC.